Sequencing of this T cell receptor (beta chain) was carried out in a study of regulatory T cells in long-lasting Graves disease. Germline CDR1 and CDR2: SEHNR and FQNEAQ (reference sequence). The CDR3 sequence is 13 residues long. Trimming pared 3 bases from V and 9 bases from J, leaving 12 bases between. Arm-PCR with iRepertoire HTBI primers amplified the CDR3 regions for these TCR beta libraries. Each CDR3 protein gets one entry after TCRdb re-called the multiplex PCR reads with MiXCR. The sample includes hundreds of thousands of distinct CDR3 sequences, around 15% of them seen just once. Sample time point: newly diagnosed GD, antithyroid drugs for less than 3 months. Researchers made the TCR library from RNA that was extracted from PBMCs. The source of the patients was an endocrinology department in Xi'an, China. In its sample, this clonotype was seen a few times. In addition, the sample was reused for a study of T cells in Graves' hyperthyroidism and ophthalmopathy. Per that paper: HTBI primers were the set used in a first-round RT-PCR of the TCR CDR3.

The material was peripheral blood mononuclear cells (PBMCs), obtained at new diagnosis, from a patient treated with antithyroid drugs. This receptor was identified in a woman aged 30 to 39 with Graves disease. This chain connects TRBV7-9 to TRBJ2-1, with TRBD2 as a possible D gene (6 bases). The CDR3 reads CASSFTVGGEQFF. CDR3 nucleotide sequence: TGTGCCAGCAGCTTTACCGTGGGAGGTGAGCAGTTCTTC.